The 14 T cell receptor beta chains presented below share a single source sample, sequenced in a study of T cells after yellow fever vaccination. TCRdb independently ran MiXCR on the 5' RACE reads; one entry per CDR3 protein. The sample includes over 150,000 distinct CDR3 sequences, less than 9% seen only once; the top ten take approximately 2.4%. The specimen comprised CD4+ T cells sorted from PBMCs, sampled 4 to 5 days after the first yellow fever vaccination. Receptors originate from a man between 18 and 35 years old who received the YFV17D yellow fever vaccine.

The table lists this clonotype with a few counts. The chain combines TRBV24-1 with TRBJ2-3; TRBD1 agrees at 10 bases. In germline, CDR1 is KGHDR, CDR2 SFDVKD. CDR3 length equals 15 residues. V shed 10 bases and J 4 bases; nucleotides not matched to a gene: 10. The CDR3 sequence: CATSPDRGPADTQYF. DNA of the CDR3: TGTGCCACGTCTCCCGACAGGGGGCCAGCAGATACGCAGTATTTT.

The chain carries TRBV4-2 and TRBJ2-3; D not certain. CDR1 LGHNA and CDR2 YNFKEQ come from the germline V gene. This CDR3 has 16 residues. V shed 0 bases and J shed 2 bases, with 12 bases lying between them. DNA of the CDR3: TGTGCCAGCAGCCAAGAGGCCGCGACCTCCACAGATACGCAGTATTTT. As protein: CASSQEAATSTDTQYF.

This clonotype was found many times. The V call is TRBV5-1, the J call TRBJ1-2; possible D gene TRBD1, 6 bases. CDR3 size: 15 residues. Germline V gene sequence: CDR1 SGHRS, CDR2 YFSETQ. The V gene lost 1 base and the J gene lost 2 bases, with 12 bases spanning the gap. The CDR3 coding sequence is TGCGCCAGCAGCTTGTCCAGGGGTGCCAACTATGGCTACACCTTC. It specifies CASSLSRGANYGYTF.

This clonotype has a handful of counts. The rearrangement links TRBV10-3 to TRBJ1-2; TRBD1 matches 7 bases. Losses at the gene ends were 6 bases for V and 0 bases for J; bases not matched to a gene: 7. Germline loops: CDR1 ENHRY, CDR2 SYGVKD. There are 15 residues in the CDR3. Written as DNA, the CDR3 is TGTGCCATCAGCGCTCGGGACAGAACTAACTATGGCTACACCTTC. Translating gives CAISARDRTNYGYTF.

The chain combines TRBV18 with TRBJ2-3, with 10 bases lining up with TRBD2. The J segment lost 2 bases and the V segment lost 2 bases, leaving 1 base of the junction unmatched. The CDR3 is made up of 15 amino acids. The germline CDR1 and CDR2 sequences are KGHSH and LQKENI. The CDR3 DNA is TGTGCCAGCTCACCAGGACTAGCGGACACAGATACGCAGTATTTT. Encoded protein: CASSPGLADTDTQYF.

Many counts were recorded for this clonotype. V gene TRBV4-1 combines with J gene TRBJ1-5; no clear D. Deletions cut 4 bases from V and 4 bases from J, with 20 bases between. This CDR3 contains 17 residues. CDR1 is MGHRA and CDR2 is YSYEKL in the germline V gene. In DNA form, the CDR3 reads TGCGCCAGCAGCCCGCCCCTTGGGTCAGGTTCAAATCAGCCCCAGCATTTT. It specifies CASSPPLGSGSNQPQHF.

The rearrangement joins TRBV7-2 to TRBJ1-6, with D unclear. Germline V gives CDR1 SGHTA, CDR2 FQGNSA. This CDR3 spans 15 amino acids. Between the trimmed V and J ends, which lost 1 base and 8 bases, there was a span of 12 bases. CDR3 sequence: CASSLDRRPDSPLHF. The CDR3 DNA reads as TGTGCCAGCAGCTTAGATCGCAGGCCGGATTCACCCCTCCACTTT.

This clonotype was picked up many times. The chain combines TRBV6-1 with TRBJ1-5; D not resolved. V dropped 6 bases and J dropped 7 bases, with 13 bases sitting between them. From germline, CDR1 is MNHNS and CDR2 SASEGT. CDR3 length: 13 residues. CDR3 nucleotides: TGTGCCAGCAGCCTGCACCTGGGGCAGCCCCAGCATTTT. It specifies CASSLHLGQPQHF.

This clonotype was observed many times. The V gene is TRBV4-2, the J gene TRBJ2-3, with TRBD2 matching over 11 bases. The CDR3 runs to 16 residues. CDR1 LGHNA and CDR2 YNFKEQ come from the germline V gene. Losses at the gene ends were 0 bases for V and 4 bases for J; bases not matched to a gene: 3. CDR3 residues: CASSQDPTSGADTQYF. CDR3 sequence (DNA): TGTGCCAGCAGCCAAGATCCGACTAGCGGGGCAGATACGCAGTATTTT.

This clonotype showed up many times. J is TRBJ1-5 and V is TRBV4-2, with a weak D call TRBD1 (5 bases). The CDR3 has 17 amino acids. Germline CDR1 is LGHNA and CDR2 is YNFKEQ. V was trimmed by 4 bases and J by 1 base, leaving 17 bases between them. This CDR3 is CASSPGWYRKSNQPQHF. The CDR3 bases are TGTGCCAGCAGCCCAGGTTGGTACAGGAAAAGCAATCAGCCCCAGCATTTT.

At least ten counts were recorded for this clonotype. The chain links TRBV30 to TRBJ2-3; D gene unclear. This CDR3 has 12 residues. Trimming pared 3 bases from V and 3 bases from J, leaving 7 bases between. The germline V gene has CDR1 GTSNPN and CDR2 SVGIG (reference sequence). CDR3 coding DNA: TGTGCCTGGAGCGTCGGAACAGATACGCAGTATTTT. Its translation: CAWSVGTDTQYF.

This clonotype was recorded many times. The rearrangement links TRBV5-1 to TRBJ1-6, with 7 bases fitting TRBD1. The CDR3 is 16 amino acids. The junction had 7 bases not matched to a gene; V was cut back by 5 bases and J by 2 bases. In germline, CDR1 is SGHRS, CDR2 YFSETQ. The CDR3: CASRPRDSAYNSPLHF. For the CDR3, the DNA is TGCGCCAGCAGGCCGAGGGACAGCGCCTATAATTCACCCCTCCACTTT.

The chain is built from TRBV11-2 and TRBJ2-3; tentative D call: TRBD2 (7 bases). There are 12 residues in the CDR3. Per germline, CDR1 SGHAT and CDR2 FQNNGV. Trimming stripped 4 bases from V and 9 bases from J, with 11 bases between. The chain's CDR3 is CASSSGRGTQYF. The CDR3 DNA is TGTGCCAGCAGCTCGGGGAGGGGGACGCAGTATTTT.

This clonotype was picked up many times. J is TRBJ2-7 and V is TRBV20-1; tentative D call: TRBD2 (7 bases). Germline-derived CDR1 and CDR2 are DFQATT and SNEGSKA (reference sequence). V was clipped by 6 bases and J by 2 bases, with 14 bases between them. This CDR3 has 13 amino acids. CDR3 in amino acids: CSAAWGGTYEQYV. The CDR3 nucleotides are TGCAGTGCGGCATGGGGGGGCACCTACGAGCAGTACGTC.